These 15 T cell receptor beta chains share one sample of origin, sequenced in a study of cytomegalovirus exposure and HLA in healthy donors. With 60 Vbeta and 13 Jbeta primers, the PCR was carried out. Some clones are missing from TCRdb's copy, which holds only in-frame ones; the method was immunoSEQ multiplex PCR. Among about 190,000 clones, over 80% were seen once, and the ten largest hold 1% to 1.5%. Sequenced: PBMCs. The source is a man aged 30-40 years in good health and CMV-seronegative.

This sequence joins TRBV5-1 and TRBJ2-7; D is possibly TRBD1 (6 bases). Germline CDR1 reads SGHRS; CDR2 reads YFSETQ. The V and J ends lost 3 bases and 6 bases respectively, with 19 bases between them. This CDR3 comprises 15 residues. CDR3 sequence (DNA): TGCGCCAGCAGCTCCACGACAGGAAAGGGAACCGAGCAGTACTTC. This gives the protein CASSSTTGKGTEQYF.

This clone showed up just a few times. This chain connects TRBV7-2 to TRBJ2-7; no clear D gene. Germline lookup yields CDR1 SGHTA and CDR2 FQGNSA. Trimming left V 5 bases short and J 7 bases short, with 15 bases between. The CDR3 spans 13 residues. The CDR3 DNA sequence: TGTGCCAGCAGCGCTGGCCGATTGAGGGAGCAGTACTTC. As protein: CASSAGRLREQYF. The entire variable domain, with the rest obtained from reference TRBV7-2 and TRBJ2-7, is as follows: GAGVSQSPSNKVTEKGKDVELRCDPISGHTALYWYRQSLGQGLEFLIYFQGNSAPDKSGLPSDRFSAERTGGSVSTLTIQRTQQEDSAVYLCASSAGRLREQYFGPGTRLTVT.

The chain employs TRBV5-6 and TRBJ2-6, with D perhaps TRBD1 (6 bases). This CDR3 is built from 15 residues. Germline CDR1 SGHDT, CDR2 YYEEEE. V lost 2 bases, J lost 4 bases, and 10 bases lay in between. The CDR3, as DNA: TGTGCCAGCAGCTTACAGGGTTCAGGGGCCAACGTCCTGACTTTC. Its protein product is CASSLQGSGANVLTF.

This chain's CDR3 is CASRRDRLMNTEAFF. The CDR3, as DNA: TGTGCCAGCAGAAGGGACAGGTTGATGAACACTGAAGCTTTCTTT. This rearrangement joins TRBV6-6 to TRBJ1-1, with 8 bases lining up with TRBD1. There are 15 residues in the CDR3. Germline CDR1 is MNHNY and CDR2 is SVGAGI (reference sequence). Trimming took 6 bases from V and 0 from J; bases not matched to a gene: 6.

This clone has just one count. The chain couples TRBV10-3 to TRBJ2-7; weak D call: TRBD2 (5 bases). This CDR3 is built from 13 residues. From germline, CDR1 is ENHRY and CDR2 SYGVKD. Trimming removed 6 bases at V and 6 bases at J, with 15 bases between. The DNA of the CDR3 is TGTGCCATCAGGGTATCCGAGGCGGGCGAGCAGTACTTC. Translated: CAIRVSEAGEQYF.

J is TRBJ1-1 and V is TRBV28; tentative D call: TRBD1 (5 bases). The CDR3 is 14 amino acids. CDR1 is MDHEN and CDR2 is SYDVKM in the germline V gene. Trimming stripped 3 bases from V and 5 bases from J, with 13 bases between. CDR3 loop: CASSFGSRGTEAFF. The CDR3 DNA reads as TGTGCCAGCAGTTTTGGGAGCCGGGGGACTGAAGCTTTCTTT.

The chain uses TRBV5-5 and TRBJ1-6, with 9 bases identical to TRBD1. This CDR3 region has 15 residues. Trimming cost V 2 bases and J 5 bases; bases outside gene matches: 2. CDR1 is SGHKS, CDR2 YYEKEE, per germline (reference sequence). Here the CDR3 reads CASSFRDRDNSPLHF. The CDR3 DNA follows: TGTGCCAGCAGCTTCCGGGACAGGGATAATTCACCCCTCCACTTT.

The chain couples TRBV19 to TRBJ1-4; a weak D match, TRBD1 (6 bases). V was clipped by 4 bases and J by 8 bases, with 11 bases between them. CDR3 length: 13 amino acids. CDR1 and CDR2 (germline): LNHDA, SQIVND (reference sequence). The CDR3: CASSKGQGEKLFF. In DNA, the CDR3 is TGTGCCAGTAGTAAGGGACAAGGGGAAAAACTGTTTTTT.

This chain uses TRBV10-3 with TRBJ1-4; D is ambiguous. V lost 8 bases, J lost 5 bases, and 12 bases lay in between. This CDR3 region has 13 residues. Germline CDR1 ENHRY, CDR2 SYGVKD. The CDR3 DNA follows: TGTGCCATCGCAGCGACTCCCAATGAAAAACTGTTTTTT. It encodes CAIAATPNEKLFF.

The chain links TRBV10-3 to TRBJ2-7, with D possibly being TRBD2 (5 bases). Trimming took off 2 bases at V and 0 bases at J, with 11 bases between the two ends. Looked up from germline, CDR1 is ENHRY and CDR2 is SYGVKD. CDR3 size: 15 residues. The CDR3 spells CAISEGAASSYEQYF. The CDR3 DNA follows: TGTGCCATCAGTGAGGGAGCGGCAAGCTCCTACGAGCAGTACTTC.

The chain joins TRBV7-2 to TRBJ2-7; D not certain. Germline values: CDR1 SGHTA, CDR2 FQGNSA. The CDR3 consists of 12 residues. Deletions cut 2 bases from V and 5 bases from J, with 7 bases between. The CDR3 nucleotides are TGTGCCAGCAGCTTACTGGGCCACGAGCAGTACTTC. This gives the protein CASSLLGHEQYF.

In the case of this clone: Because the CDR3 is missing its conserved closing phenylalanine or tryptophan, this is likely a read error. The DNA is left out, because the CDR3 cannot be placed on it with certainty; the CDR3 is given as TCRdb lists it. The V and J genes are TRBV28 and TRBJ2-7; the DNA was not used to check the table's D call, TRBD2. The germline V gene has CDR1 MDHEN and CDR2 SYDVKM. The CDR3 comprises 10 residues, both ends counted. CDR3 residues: CASSFSGNGI.

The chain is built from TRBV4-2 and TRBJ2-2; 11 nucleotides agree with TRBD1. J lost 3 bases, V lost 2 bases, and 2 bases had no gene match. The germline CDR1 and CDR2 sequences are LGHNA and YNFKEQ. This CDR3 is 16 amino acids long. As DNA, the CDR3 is TGTGCCAGCAGCCAAAGGGGACAGGGGGACACCGGGGAGCTGTTTTTT. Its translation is CASSQRGQGDTGELFF.

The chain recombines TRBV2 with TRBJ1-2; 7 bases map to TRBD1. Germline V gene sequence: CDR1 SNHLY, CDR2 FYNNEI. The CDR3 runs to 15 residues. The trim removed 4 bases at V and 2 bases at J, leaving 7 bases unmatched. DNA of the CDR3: TGTGCCAGCAGTGGAACCCTACAGGGGAACTATGGCTACACCTTC. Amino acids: CASSGTLQGNYGYTF.

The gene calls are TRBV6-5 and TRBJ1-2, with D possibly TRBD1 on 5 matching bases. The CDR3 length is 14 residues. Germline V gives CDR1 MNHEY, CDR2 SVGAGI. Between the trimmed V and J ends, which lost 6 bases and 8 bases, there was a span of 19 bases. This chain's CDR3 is CASRRSQGSRGYTF. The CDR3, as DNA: TGTGCCAGCAGGAGATCTCAGGGCTCACGGGGCTACACCTTC.